One sample yielded the 10 T cell receptor beta chains listed below, sequenced in a study of cytomegalovirus exposure and HLA in healthy donors. 60 Vbeta and 13 Jbeta primers were used in PCR. Clones were read by immunoSEQ multiplex PCR, and TCRdb kept only the in-frame ones, dropping some. The table records tens of thousands of clones, roughly 63% of them present only once. The sample taken for sequencing was PBMCs. The receptors shown here come from a woman between 50 and 59 years old in good health and CMV-seropositive.

J is TRBJ1-5 and V is TRBV19, with D unclear. This CDR3 contains 13 residues. Germline-derived CDR1 and CDR2 are LNHDA and SQIVND (reference sequence). V was trimmed by 2 bases and J by 3 bases, leaving 5 bases between them. This CDR3 is CASSITVNQPQHF. The CDR3, as DNA: TGTGCCAGTAGTATAACGGTCAATCAGCCCCAGCATTTT. Drawing the rest from reference TRBV19 and TRBJ1-5, the complete variable domain is DGGITQSPKYLFRKEGQNVTLSCEQNLNHDAMYWYRQDPGQGLRLIYYSQIVNDFQKGDIAEGYSVSREKKESFPLTVTSAQKNPTAFYLCASSITVNQPQHFGDGTRLSIL.

The rearrangement uses TRBV5-6 and TRBJ1-3; 7 bases are shared with TRBD1. The CDR3 loop spans 14 amino acids. The junction had 5 bases not matched to a gene; V was cut back by 3 bases and J by 5 bases. Germline V gene data show CDR1 as SGHDT and CDR2 as YYEEEE. The CDR3 here is CASSWGTARNTIYF. The CDR3 DNA follows: TGTGCCAGCAGCTGGGGGACAGCCCGAAACACCATATATTTT.

The chain is built from TRBV27 and TRBJ1-5, with a tentative D call TRBD1 (6 bases). Germline CDR1 and CDR2: MNHEY and SMNVEV (reference sequence). The CDR3 runs 15 residues. The V gene lost 5 bases and the J gene lost 3 bases, with 14 bases spanning the gap. The chain's CDR3 is CASSPPGALNQPQHF. In DNA, the CDR3 is TGTGCCAGCAGTCCCCCAGGGGCCCTCAATCAGCCCCAGCATTTT.

This rearrangement joins TRBV15 to TRBJ1-5, with 7 bases that match TRBD1. The CDR3 is 14 amino acids. V trimming: 3 bases; J trimming: 4 bases; junction bases outside the gene matches: 3. Germline CDR1 reads LNHNV; CDR2 reads YYDKDF (reference sequence). CDR3 region: CATSRTGTNQPQHF. The CDR3 DNA reads TGTGCCACCAGCAGGACAGGGACGAATCAGCCCCAGCATTTT.

The chain is built from TRBV5-1 and TRBJ1-5, with no clear D. This CDR3 is 12 amino acids long. V was pared by 4 bases and J by 7 bases, with 9 bases between. Germline V gene sequence: CDR1 SGHRS, CDR2 YFSETQ. The CDR3 spells CASSDRSQPQHF. The CDR3 region has the DNA TGCGCCAGCAGCGATAGGAGCCAGCCCCAGCATTTT.

The CDR3 loop is CASSLFGESGNEAFF. The DNA of the CDR3 is TGCGCCAGCAGCTTGTTTGGCGAATCGGGGAATGAAGCTTTCTTT. The chain uses TRBV5-1 and TRBJ1-1; D gene unclear. The V end was cut by 1 base, the J end by 7 bases, with 17 bases between. Looked up from germline, CDR1 is SGHRS and CDR2 is YFSETQ. This CDR3 is 15 amino acids long.

This clone appeared once. The chain recombines TRBV2 with TRBJ1-5; D gene unclear. Germline V gene data show CDR1 as SNHLY and CDR2 as FYNNEI. Trimming took 3 bases from V and 5 from J, leaving 8 bases between them. The CDR3 is made up of 13 amino acids. DNA of the CDR3: TGTGCCAGCAGTGATGGCAGTTATCAGCCCCAGCATTTT. This translates into CASSDGSYQPQHF.

This chain links TRBV6-5 with TRBJ1-2, with TRBD1 as a possible D gene (5 bases). The germline CDR1 and CDR2 sequences are MNHEY and SVGAGI. The length of the CDR3 is 13 residues. Trimming left V 10 bases short and J 4 bases short, with 16 bases between. The CDR3 reads CATGGTNGYGYTF. In DNA form, the CDR3 reads TGTGCCACGGGGGGTACGAATGGCTATGGCTACACCTTC.

This chain links TRBV28 with TRBJ1-2, with D possibly being TRBD1 (6 bases). Germline CDR1 and CDR2: MDHEN and SYDVKM. The germline V and J ends were trimmed by 6 bases and 7 bases, with 12 bases remaining between them. The CDR3 consists of 12 residues. The CDR3 here is CASRPGGTGYTF. Written as DNA, the CDR3 is TGTGCCAGCAGGCCTGGGGGCACTGGCTACACCTTC.

The DNA of the CDR3 is TGTGCCAGCAGCCAACTAGCGGGGGGAGGGAATGAGCAGTTCTTC. This gives the protein CASSQLAGGGNEQFF. This chain uses TRBV4-2 with TRBJ2-1; 11 bases agree with TRBD2. Germline-derived CDR1 and CDR2 are LGHNA and YNFKEQ. J was trimmed by 7 bases and V by 2 bases; bases with no gene match: 4. This CDR3 region has 15 residues.